Listed below are T cell receptor beta chains from one sample, sequenced in a study of T cell responses to AZD1222 COVID-19 vaccine. TCRdb's copy holds only in-frame clones and misses some; the assay was immunoSEQ multiplex PCR. This sample has some 130,000 clones, with 88% found just once. Sequencing used peripheral blood, obtained on day 0 of AZD1222 vaccination. These receptors all stem from an adult in good health. CDR3s include the opening cysteine and the closing phenylalanine or tryptophan. A D gene is named only where the DNA matches it firmly. Size is omitted from some rows. Given values are once, few, many or a class for expanded clones.

-	TRBV7-8	-	TRBJ2-7	CASSPGGMAETYEQYF	TGTGCCAGCAGTCCAGGGGGGATGGCCGAGACCTACGAGCAGTACTTC
TRBD2	TRBV5-6	-	TRBJ2-1	CASSLVLAGGQEQFF	TGTGCCAGCAGCTTGGTACTAGCGGGAGGGCAGGAGCAGTTCTTC
TRBD1	TRBV27	once	TRBJ2-7	CASSNEYRDRAYEQYF	TGTGCCAGCAGTAACGAATACCGGGACAGGGCATACGAGCAGTACTTC
-	TRBV21-1	-	TRBJ1-1	CASSKRLGQNTEAFF	TGTGCCAGCAGCAAAAGGCTGGGGCAGAACACTGAAGCTTTCTTT
TRBD1	TRBV6-5	-	TRBJ2-5	CATLSGTGAPTQYF	TGTGCCACCCTCAGCGGGACAGGGGCCCCGACCCAGTACTTC
-	TRBV5-1	few	TRBJ2-3	CASSLGGKATDTQYF	TGCGCCAGCAGCTTGGGGGGGAAGGCCACAGATACGCAGTATTTT
TRBD1	TRBV18	-	TRBJ2-5	CASSRGTGSQETQYF	TGTGCCAGCTCACGCGGGACAGGGTCGCAAGAGACCCAGTACTTC
-	TRBV5-1	-	TRBJ2-7	CATKPGPHSYEQYF	TGCGCCACTAAACCGGGACCGCACTCCTACGAGCAGTACTTC
-	TRBV11-2	-	TRBJ1-4	CASSPQLGLFF	TGTGCCAGCAGCCCCCAACTTGGACTGTTTTTT
-	TRBV18	-	TRBJ2-2	CASSHSQGLPNTGELFF	TGTGCCAGCTCACACAGTCAGGGCCTACCGAACACCGGGGAGCTGTTTTTT
TRBD1	TRBV4-1	-	TRBJ1-1	CASSPKTGTGDGSVTEAFF	TGCGCCAGCAGCCCGAAGACCGGGACAGGGGATGGGTCTGTCACTGAAGCTTTCTTT
-	TRBV20-1	-	TRBJ2-1	CSARGTREQFF	TGCAGTGCTAGGGGGACCAGAGAGCAGTTCTTC
-	TRBV7-2	-	TRBJ2-7	CASSLGLLVYEQYF	TGTGCCAGCAGCTTAGGGTTGTTAGTCTACGAGCAGTACTTC
-	TRBV5-4	-	TRBJ1-3	CASSLGSSGNTIYF	TGTGCCAGCAGCTTGGGCTCCTCTGGAAACACCATATATTTT
-	TRBV18	-	TRBJ2-2	CASSPPTWGPGELFF	TGTGCCAGCTCACCACCGACATGGGGACCCGGGGAGCTGTTTTTT
-	TRBV7-6	-	TRBJ1-1	CASSLDGGAPSGAFF	TGTGCCAGCAGCTTAGACGGAGGCGCACCATCCGGCGCTTTCTTT
-	TRBV5-1	-	TRBJ1-1	CASSFDSSSVTEAFF	TGCGCCAGCAGCTTCGACAGTAGCTCGGTAACCGAAGCTTTCTTT
-	TRBV5-1	-	TRBJ2-1	CASSLAERGQQFF	TGCGCCAGCAGCTTGGCTGAACGGGGGCAGCAGTTCTTC
TRBD2	TRBV29-1	-	TRBJ2-7	CSATSYGLADEQYF	TGCAGCGCGACTTCGTATGGGCTAGCGGACGAGCAGTACTTC
-	TRBV24-1	-	TRBJ1-2	CATSEDGTAYGYTF	TGTGCCACCAGTGAGGACGGGACCGCCTATGGCTACACCTTC
-	TRBV5-1	-	TRBJ2-2	CASSLAPNTGELFF	TGCGCCAGCAGCTTGGCCCCGAACACCGGGGAGCTGTTTTTT
TRBD1	TRBV7-2	-	TRBJ1-2	CASSSPGQGNYGYTF	TGTGCCAGCAGCTCACCGGGACAGGGGAACTATGGCTACACCTTC
TRBD2	TRBV3-1/TRBV3-2	-	TRBJ2-5	CASSQDRGGQETQYF	TGTGCCAGCAGCCAAGATCGGGGGGGCCAAGAGACCCAGTACTTC
-	TRBV24-1	-	TRBJ2-1	CATSDRRGGALNEQFF	TGTGCCACCAGTGATCGCAGGGGGGGGGCCCTCAATGAGCAGTTCTTC
-	TRBV6-2/TRBV6-3	-	TRBJ2-2	CASSYKRAASRDTGELFF	TGTGCCAGCAGTTACAAGAGGGCTGCTAGCCGGGACACCGGGGAGCTGTTTTTT
-	TRBV19	-	TRBJ2-2	CASSIGQPANTGELFF	TGTGCCAGTAGTATTGGCCAGCCCGCGAACACCGGGGAGCTGTTTTTT
TRBD1	TRBV5-1	-	TRBJ2-2	CASTITGTGWPGELFF	TGCGCCAGCACGATCACAGGGACAGGGTGGCCCGGGGAGCTGTTTTTT
TRBD1	TRBV3-1/TRBV3-2	-	TRBJ2-7	CASSQEGTGIYEQYF	TGTGCCAGCAGCCAAGAGGGGACAGGGATTTACGAGCAGTACTTC
TRBD1	TRBV27	-	TRBJ2-7	CASSFATADRVVYEQYF	TGTGCCAGCAGTTTCGCTACCGCCGACAGGGTCGTTTACGAGCAGTACTTC
-	TRBV29-1	-	TRBJ2-7	CSVVRNRVTYEQYF	TGCAGCGTTGTGAGAAACAGGGTGACCTACGAGCAGTACTTC
-	TRBV7-8	-	TRBJ1-2	CASSQGSHYGYTF	TGTGCCAGCAGCCAAGGAAGTCACTATGGCTACACCTTC
-	TRBV7-2	few	TRBJ1-5	CASSLRGGYQPQHF	TGTGCCAGCAGCTTAAGGGGGGGATACCAGCCCCAGCATTTT
TRBD1	TRBV11-2	-	TRBJ1-2	CASSLASRGDGYTF	TGTGCCAGCAGCTTAGCCTCCAGGGGGGACGGCTACACCTTC
-	TRBV7-4	-	TRBJ2-7	CATRTVPGGIYEQYF	TGTGCCACCCGGACAGTGCCGGGCGGGATTTACGAGCAGTACTTC
TRBD1	TRBV11-2	-	TRBJ2-7	CASSSTGGEQYF	TGTGCCAGCAGCTCGACAGGGGGCGAGCAGTACTTC
-	TRBV6-5	once	TRBJ1-2	CASIGSQGYTF	TGTGCCAGCATTGGATCCCAAGGCTACACCTTC
-	TRBV6-5	-	TRBJ2-7	CASSYSRDSYEQYF	TGTGCCAGCAGTTACTCCCGGGACTCCTACGAGCAGTACTTC
TRBD2	TRBV19	once	TRBJ2-1	CASISPSGGVYEQFF	TGTGCCAGTATCTCCCCCAGCGGGGGGGTCTATGAGCAGTTCTTC
-	TRBV20-1	-	TRBJ2-2	CSAGRTGELFF	TGCAGTGCTGGGAGGACCGGGGAGCTGTTTTTT
-	TRBV7-9	-	TRBJ2-2	CASSLYRNTGELFF	TGTGCCAGCAGCTTATACAGGAACACCGGGGAGCTGTTTTTT
TRBD1	TRBV6-1	-	TRBJ1-5	CASSEATGGIQPQHF	TGTGCCAGCAGTGAGGCGACAGGGGGCATCCAGCCCCAGCATTTT
TRBD1	TRBV7-2	-	TRBJ2-2	CASSSRGQGNTGELFF	TGTGCCAGCAGCTCCCGAGGACAGGGGAACACCGGGGAGCTGTTTTTT
TRBD1	TRBV16	-	TRBJ1-3	CASSLQFRRGQRNTIYF	TGTGCCAGCAGCCTTCAATTTCGCAGGGGGCAAAGAAACACCATATATTTT
-	TRBV11-2	-	TRBJ2-2	CASSLEAGELFF	TGTGCCAGCAGCTTAGAGGCCGGGGAGCTGTTTTTT
TRBD1	TRBV12-3/TRBV12-4	-	TRBJ1-5	CASRGQGGQPQHF	TGTGCCAGCAGGGGACAGGGAGGGCAGCCCCAGCATTTT
-	TRBV29-1	-	TRBJ1-4	CSVEVRLPQGEKLFF	TGCAGCGTTGAAGTCAGACTGCCCCAGGGTGAAAAACTGTTTTTT
-	TRBV20-1	-	TRBJ1-2	CSASARLNYGYTF	TGCAGTGCTAGTGCTCGCCTAAACTATGGCTACACCTTC
-	TRBV29-1	once	TRBJ1-2	CSVGGNYGYTF	TGCAGCGTCGGGGGTAACTATGGCTACACCTTC
-	TRBV2	-	TRBJ1-3	CASSERTLPGNTIYF	TGTGCCAGCAGCGAAAGGACGCTCCCTGGAAACACCATATATTTT
TRBD1	TRBV7-2	-	TRBJ1-4	CASSRGTGISSEKLFF	TGTGCCAGCAGCCGCGGGACAGGGATTTCGAGTGAAAAACTGTTTTTT
TRBD2	TRBV6-4	-	TRBJ2-1	CASRGTSSGPDNEQFF	TGTGCCAGCAGGGGGACTAGTTCGGGACCTGACAATGAGCAGTTCTTC
-	TRBV21-1	-	TRBJ1-5	CASRKYNQPQHF	TGTGCCAGCAGAAAGTACAATCAGCCCCAGCATTTT
-	TRBV19	-	TRBJ1-5	CASSIVRSSARNQPQHF	TGTGCCAGTAGTATAGTCAGGAGTTCAGCCCGTAATCAGCCCCAGCATTTT
-	TRBV27	-	TRBJ2-2	CASGAGWTGELFF	TGTGCCAGCGGGGCTGGCTGGACCGGGGAGCTGTTTTTT
-	TRBV9	-	TRBJ1-3	CASSVGSPGHNSGNTIYF	TGTGCCAGCAGCGTAGGGTCCCCGGGACATAACTCTGGAAACACCATATATTTT
TRBD1	TRBV7-9	few	TRBJ1-2	CASSLADRLGGYTF	TGTGCCAGCAGCTTAGCGGACAGGTTGGGGGGCTACACCTTC
-	TRBV10-2	-	TRBJ2-5	CASSEGPGVETQYF	TGCGCCAGCAGTGAGGGACCGGGGGTGGAGACCCAGTACTTC
-	TRBV6-2/TRBV6-3	-	TRBJ1-1	CASSTAPGRTEAFF	TGTGCCAGCAGCACCGCCCCAGGGCGCACTGAAGCTTTCTTT
-	TRBV3-1/TRBV3-2	-	TRBJ1-1	CASSQDHTGEAFF	TGTGCCAGCAGCCAAGATCATACAGGGGAAGCTTTCTTT